Described below is a single T cell receptor beta chain sequence and its context. No antigen is known for it. The source of the sample is a study of shared clonotypes between healthy human individuals. Template for every sorted-subset replicate PCR totaled around 200 ng DNA, some 30,000 T cell genomes. The protocol was immunoSEQ multiplex PCR, while the TCRdb copy is restricted to in-frame clones and leaves out a portion. The data hold approximately 2,000,000 clones, with just under 95% observed a single time. Study-level results: Non-shared clonotypes displayed generation probabilities falling below those of clonotypes present in all four donors. Researchers found naive subsets generally carried larger estimated richness than memory subsets.

The CDR3 runs 13 residues. The ends were cut back, 5 bases at V and 1 base at J, with 8 bases in the middle. The germline V gene has CDR1 SGHDN and CDR2 FVKESK. The V and J genes are TRBV14 and TRBJ2-5; tentative D call: TRBD1 (5 bases). The TCR sequence derives from a man younger than 35 in good health. Some clones in this sample may be carry-over from other donors' samples. Sample: naive CD4+ T cells from PBMCs. As to subset: CD45RA+ positively selected. The CDR3 region has the DNA TGTGCCAGCAGCACGGACATCCAAGAGACCCAGTACTTC. It translates to CASSTDIQETQYF.